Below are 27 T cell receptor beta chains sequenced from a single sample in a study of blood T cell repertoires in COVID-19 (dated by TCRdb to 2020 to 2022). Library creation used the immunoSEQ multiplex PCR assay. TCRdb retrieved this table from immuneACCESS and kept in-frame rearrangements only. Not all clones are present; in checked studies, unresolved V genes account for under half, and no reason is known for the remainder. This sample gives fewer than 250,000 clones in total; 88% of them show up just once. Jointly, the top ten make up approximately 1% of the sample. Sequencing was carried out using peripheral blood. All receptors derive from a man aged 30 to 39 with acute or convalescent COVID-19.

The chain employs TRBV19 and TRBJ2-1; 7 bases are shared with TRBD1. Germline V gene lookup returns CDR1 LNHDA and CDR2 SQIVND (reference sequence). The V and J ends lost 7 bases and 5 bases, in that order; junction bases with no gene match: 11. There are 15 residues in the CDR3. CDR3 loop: CASNAQGRGHNEQFF. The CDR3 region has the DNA TGTGCCAGTAACGCACAGGGGCGCGGTCACAATGAGCAGTTCTTC.

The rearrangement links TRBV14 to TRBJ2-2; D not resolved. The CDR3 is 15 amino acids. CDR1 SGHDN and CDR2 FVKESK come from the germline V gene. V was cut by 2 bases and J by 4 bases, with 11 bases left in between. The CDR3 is CASSQYHGSTGELFF. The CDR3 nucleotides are TGTGCCAGCAGCCAATACCACGGGTCCACCGGGGAGCTGTTTTTT.

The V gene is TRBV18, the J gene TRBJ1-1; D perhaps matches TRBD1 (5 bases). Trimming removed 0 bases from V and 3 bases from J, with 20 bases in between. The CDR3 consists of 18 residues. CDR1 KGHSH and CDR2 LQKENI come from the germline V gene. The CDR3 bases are TGTGCCAGCTCACCACCGGGGGGGACTGGGGGTCTTTACACTGAAGCTTTCTTT. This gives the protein CASSPPGGTGGLYTEAFF.

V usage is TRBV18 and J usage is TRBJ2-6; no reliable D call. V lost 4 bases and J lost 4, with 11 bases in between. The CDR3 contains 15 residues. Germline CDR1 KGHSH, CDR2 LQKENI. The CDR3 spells CASSLSSTGANVLTF. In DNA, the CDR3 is TGTGCCAGCTCACTTTCGTCTACCGGGGCCAACGTCCTGACTTTC.

CDR3 in amino acids: CASSVEQRGTYNEQFF. CDR3 bases: TGTGCCAGCAGCGTAGAGCAGCGGGGAACATACAATGAGCAGTTCTTC. The chain uses TRBV9 and TRBJ2-1; 7 bases fit TRBD2. The CDR3 extends over 16 amino acids. Germline V gene data show CDR1 as SGDLS and CDR2 as YYNGEE. With 0 bases clipped from V and 4 bases from J, the junction kept 7 bases outside the gene matches.

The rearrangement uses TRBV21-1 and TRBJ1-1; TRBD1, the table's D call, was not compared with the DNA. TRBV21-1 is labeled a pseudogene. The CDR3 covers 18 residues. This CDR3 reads CASSKEGFCTGGCTEAFF. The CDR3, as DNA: TGTGCCAGCAGCAAAGAGGGATTTTGCACAGGGGGTTGTACTGAAGCTTTCTTT.

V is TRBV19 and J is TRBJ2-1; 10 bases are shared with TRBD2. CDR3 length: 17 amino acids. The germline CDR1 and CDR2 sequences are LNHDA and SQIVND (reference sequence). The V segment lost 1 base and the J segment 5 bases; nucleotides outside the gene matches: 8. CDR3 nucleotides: TGTGCCAGTAGTATAGGGGGTGGACTAGCGGAGCACAATGAGCAGTTCTTC. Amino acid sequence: CASSIGGGLAEHNEQFF.

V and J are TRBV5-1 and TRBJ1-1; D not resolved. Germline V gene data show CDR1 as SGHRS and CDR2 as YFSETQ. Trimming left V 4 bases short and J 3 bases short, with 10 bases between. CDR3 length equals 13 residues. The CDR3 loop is CASSRERDTEAFF. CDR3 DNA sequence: TGCGCCAGCAGCAGGGAGCGGGACACTGAAGCTTTCTTT.

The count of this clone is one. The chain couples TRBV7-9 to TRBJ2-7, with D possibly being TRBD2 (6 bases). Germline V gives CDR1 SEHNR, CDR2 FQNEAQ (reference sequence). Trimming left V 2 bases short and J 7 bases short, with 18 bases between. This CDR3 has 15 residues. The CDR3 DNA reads TGTGCCAGCAGCTTATCCTCGACACGGGCGGGGGAGCAGTACTTC. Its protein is CASSLSSTRAGEQYF.

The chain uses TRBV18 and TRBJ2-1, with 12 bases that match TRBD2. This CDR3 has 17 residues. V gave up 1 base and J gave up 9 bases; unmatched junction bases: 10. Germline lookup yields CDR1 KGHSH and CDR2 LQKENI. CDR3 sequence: CASSPRFASGGGGEQFF. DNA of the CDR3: TGTGCCAGCTCACCACGTTTCGCTAGCGGGGGGGGCGGTGAGCAGTTCTTC.

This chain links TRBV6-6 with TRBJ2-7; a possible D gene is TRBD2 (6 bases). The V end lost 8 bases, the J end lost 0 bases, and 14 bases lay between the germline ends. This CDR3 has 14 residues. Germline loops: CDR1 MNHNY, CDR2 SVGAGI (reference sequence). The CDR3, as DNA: TGTGCCAGCCATTCTAGCGCTAGCTCCTACGAGCAGTACTTC. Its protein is CASHSSASSYEQYF.

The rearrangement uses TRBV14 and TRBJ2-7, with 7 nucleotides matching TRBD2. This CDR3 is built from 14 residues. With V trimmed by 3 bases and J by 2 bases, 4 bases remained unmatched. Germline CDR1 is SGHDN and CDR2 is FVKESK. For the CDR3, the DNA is TGTGCCAGCAGCCACATAGGGACTACCTACGAGCAGTACTTC. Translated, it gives CASSHIGTTYEQYF.

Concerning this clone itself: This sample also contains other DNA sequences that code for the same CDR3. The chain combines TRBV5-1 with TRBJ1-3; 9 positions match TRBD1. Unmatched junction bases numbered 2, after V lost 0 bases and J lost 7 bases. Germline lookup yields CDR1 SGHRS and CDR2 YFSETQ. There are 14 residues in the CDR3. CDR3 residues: CASSLEGTGNTIYF. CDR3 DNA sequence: TGCGCCAGCAGCTTGGAGGGGACAGGGAACACCATATATTTT.

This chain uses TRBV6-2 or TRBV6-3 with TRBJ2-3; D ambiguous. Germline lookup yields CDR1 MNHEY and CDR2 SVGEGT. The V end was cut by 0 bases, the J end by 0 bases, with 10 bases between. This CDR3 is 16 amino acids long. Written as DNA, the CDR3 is TGTGCCAGCAGTTACTCGTTGAGTCCCAGCACAGATACGCAGTATTTT. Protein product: CASSYSLSPSTDTQYF.

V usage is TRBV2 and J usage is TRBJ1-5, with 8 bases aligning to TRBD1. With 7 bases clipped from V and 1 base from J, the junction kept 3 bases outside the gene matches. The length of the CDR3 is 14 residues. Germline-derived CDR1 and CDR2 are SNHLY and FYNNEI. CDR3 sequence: CASKRDRSNQPQHF. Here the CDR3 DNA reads TGTGCCAGCAAACGGGACAGGAGCAATCAGCCCCAGCATTTT.

The CDR3 DNA follows: TGTGCCAGCAGTACCGGGACTAGATTAAATGAGCAGTTCTTC. Translating gives CASSTGTRLNEQFF. This rearrangement joins TRBV28 to TRBJ2-1; TRBD2 agrees at 8 bases. Germline assignment: CDR1 MDHEN and CDR2 SYDVKM. V lost 5 bases and J lost 7; bases outside the gene matches: 7. There are 14 residues in the CDR3.

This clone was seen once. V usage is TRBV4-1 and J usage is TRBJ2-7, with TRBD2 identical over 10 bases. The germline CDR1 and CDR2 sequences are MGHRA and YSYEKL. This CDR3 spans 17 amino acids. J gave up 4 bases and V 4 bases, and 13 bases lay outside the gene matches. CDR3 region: CASSPFRIAGGPYEQYF. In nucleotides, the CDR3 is TGCGCCAGCAGCCCATTTAGGATAGCGGGGGGCCCGTACGAGCAGTACTTC.

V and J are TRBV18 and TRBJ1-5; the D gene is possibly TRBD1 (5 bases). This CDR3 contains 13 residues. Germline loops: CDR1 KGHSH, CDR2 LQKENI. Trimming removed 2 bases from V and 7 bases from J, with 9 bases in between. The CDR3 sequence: CASSPGAGQPQHF. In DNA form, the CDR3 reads TGTGCCAGCTCACCAGGGGCTGGGCAGCCCCAGCATTTT.

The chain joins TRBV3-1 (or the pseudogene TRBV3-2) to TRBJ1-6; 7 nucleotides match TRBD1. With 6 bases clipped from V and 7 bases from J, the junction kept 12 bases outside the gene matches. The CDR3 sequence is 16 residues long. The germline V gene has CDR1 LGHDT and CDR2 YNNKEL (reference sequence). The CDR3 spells CASSKGAAGGNSPLHF. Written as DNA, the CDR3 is TGTGCCAGCAGTAAGGGGGCCGCGGGCGGGAATTCACCCCTCCACTTT.

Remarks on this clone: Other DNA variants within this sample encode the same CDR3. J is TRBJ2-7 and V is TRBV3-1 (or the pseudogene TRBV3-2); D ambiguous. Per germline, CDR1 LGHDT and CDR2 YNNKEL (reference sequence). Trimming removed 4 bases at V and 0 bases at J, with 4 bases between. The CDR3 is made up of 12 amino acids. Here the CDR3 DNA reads TGTGCCAGCAGCCGAGTCTCCTACGAGCAGTACTTC. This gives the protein CASSRVSYEQYF.

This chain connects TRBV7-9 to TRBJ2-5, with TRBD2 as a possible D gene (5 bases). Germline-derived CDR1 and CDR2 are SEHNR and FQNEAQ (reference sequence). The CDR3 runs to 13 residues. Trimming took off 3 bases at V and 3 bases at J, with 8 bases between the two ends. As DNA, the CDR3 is TGTGCCAGCAGCTTGAGGGCCGAAGAGACCCAGTACTTC. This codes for CASSLRAEETQYF. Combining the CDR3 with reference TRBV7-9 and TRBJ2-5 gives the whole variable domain DTGVSQNPRHKITKRGQNVTFRCDPISEHNRLYWYRQTLGQGPEFLTYFQNEAQLEKSRLLSDRFSAERPKGSFSTLEIQRTEQGDSAMYLCASSLRAEETQYFGPGTRLLVL.

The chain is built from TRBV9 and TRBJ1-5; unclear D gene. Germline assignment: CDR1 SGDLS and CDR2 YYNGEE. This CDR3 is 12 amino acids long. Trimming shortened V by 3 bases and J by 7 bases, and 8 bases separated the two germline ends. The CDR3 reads CASSGGGQPQHF. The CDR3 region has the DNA TGTGCCAGCAGCGGAGGTGGGCAGCCCCAGCATTTT.

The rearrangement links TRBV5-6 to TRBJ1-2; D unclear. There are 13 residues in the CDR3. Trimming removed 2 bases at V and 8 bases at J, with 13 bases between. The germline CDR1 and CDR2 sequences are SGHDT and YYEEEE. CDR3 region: CASSLGGPGGYTF. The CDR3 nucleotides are TGTGCCAGCAGCTTAGGCGGTCCTGGCGGCTACACCTTC.

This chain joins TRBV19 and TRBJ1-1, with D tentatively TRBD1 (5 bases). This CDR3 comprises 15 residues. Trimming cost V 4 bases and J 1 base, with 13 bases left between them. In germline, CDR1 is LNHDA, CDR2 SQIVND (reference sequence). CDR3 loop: CASSSGASGNTEAFF. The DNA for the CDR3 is TGTGCCAGTAGTAGTGGGGCTTCTGGGAACACTGAAGCTTTCTTT.

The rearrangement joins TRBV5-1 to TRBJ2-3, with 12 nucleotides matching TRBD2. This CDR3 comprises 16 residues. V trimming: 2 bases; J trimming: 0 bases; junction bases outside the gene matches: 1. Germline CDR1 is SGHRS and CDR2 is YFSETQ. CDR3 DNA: TGCGCCAGCAGCTTCACTAGCGGGGGGAGCACAGATACGCAGTATTTT. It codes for CASSFTSGGSTDTQYF.

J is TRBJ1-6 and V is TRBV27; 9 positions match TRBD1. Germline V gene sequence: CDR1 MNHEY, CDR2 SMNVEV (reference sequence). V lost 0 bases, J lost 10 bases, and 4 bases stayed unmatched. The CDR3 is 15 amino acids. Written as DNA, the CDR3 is TGTGCCAGCAGTTTATCGTGGACAGGGGAATCACCCCTCCACTTT. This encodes CASSLSWTGESPLHF.

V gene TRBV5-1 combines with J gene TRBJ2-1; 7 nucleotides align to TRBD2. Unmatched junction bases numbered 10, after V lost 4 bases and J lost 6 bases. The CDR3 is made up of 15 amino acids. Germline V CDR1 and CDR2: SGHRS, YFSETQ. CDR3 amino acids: CASSPGGLQSNEQFF. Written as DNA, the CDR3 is TGCGCCAGCAGCCCGGGGGGACTACAGAGCAATGAGCAGTTCTTC.